This is a list of T cell receptor beta chains from one sample in a study of T-cell reconstitution after alpha-beta-depleted transplantation in children. One entry per CDR3 protein, called by TCRdb with MiXCR from the PCR reads. This repertoire shows about 270,000 distinct CDR3 sequences, 9.9% found once; its top ten account for about 9.5%. The source material was PBMCs from the stem cell graft donor, sampled from the stem cell graft. The receptors derive from a human donor who donated a stem cell graft to a child with SCID. Each CDR3 is given with its conserved first and last residue. D genes are given only for firm matches. Not all rows give a size; the values are once, few, many and, for expanded clones, a class.

TRBV12-3/TRBV12-4,NA,TRBJ2-3,NA,CASSFVGTDTQYF,TGTGCCAGCAGTTTCGTCGGAACAGATACGCAGTATTTT
TRBV5-1,many,TRBJ2-6,TRBD1,CASSDQGVSGANVLTF,TGCGCCAGCAGCGATCAGGGGGTCTCTGGGGCCAACGTCCTGACTTTC
TRBV6-1,many,TRBJ2-5,TRBD2,CASTVNGGETQYF,TGTGCCAGCACCGTAAACGGGGGGGAGACCCAGTACTTC
TRBV29-1,NA,TRBJ2-5,NA,CSVDLLAGRKETQYF,TGCAGCGTCGACCTTTTGGCTGGACGGAAAGAGACCCAGTACTTC
TRBV10-2,many,TRBJ2-2,TRBD1,CASGGQVYTGELFF,TGCGCCAGCGGGGGACAGGTTTACACCGGGGAGCTGTTTTTT
TRBV5-1,many,TRBJ2-7,TRBD1,CASSFGQGGYEQYF,TGCGCCAGCAGCTTTGGACAGGGGGGCTACGAGCAGTACTTC
TRBV24-1,NA,TRBJ2-1,NA,CATSDRTLREQFF,TGTGCCACCAGTGATAGAACACTACGTGAGCAGTTCTTC
TRBV7-3,once,TRBJ2-7,NA,CASSLMGGSGYEQYF,TGTGCCAGCAGCTTAATGGGCGGGTCTGGTTACGAGCAGTACTTC
TRBV7-9,NA,TRBJ2-7,TRBD2,CASWEGSSYEQYF,TGTGCCAGCTGGGAGGGTTCTTCCTACGAGCAGTACTTC
TRBV3-1,many,TRBJ2-3,NA,CASSQVAHTDTQYF,TGTGCCAGCAGCCAAGTGGCCCACACAGATACGCAGTATTTT
TRBV12-3/TRBV12-4,NA,TRBJ2-3,TRBD2,CASSLSRGTNRTDTQYF,TGTGCCAGCAGTTTATCCCGGGGGACTAACCGCACAGATACGCAGTATTTT
TRBV16,NA,TRBJ2-1,TRBD2,CASSPTRGVTGNEQFF,TGTGCCAGCAGCCCCACTCGGGGGGTCACCGGCAATGAGCAGTTCTTC
TRBV5-5,few,TRBJ2-1,TRBD1,CASSLALTGGNEQFF,TGTGCCAGCAGCTTGGCTCTGACAGGGGGCAATGAGCAGTTCTTC
TRBV12-3/TRBV12-4,few,TRBJ1-5,NA,CASSPSSQPQHF,TGTGCCAGCAGTCCCTCTAGTCAGCCCCAGCATTTT
TRBV7-9,many,TRBJ2-3,NA,CASRPRGAVTDTQYF,TGTGCCAGCAGGCCCCGGGGGGCCGTGACAGATACGCAGTATTTT
TRBV6-2/TRBV6-3,many,TRBJ2-2,TRBD2,CASSYSPWLAGGGELFF,TGTGCCAGCAGTTACTCTCCCTGGCTAGCGGGCGGCGGGGAGCTGTTTTTT
TRBV12-3/TRBV12-4,NA,TRBJ1-1,NA,CASLRQENTEAFF,TGTGCCAGCCTTCGGCAGGAGAACACTGAAGCTTTCTTT
TRBV12-3/TRBV12-4,many,TRBJ2-5,NA,CASSLEGFQETQYF,TGTGCCAGCAGTCTGGAAGGGTTCCAAGAGACCCAGTACTTC
TRBV7-2,many,TRBJ1-1,NA,CASSSTLMNTEAFF,TGTGCCAGCAGCTCCACTTTGATGAACACTGAAGCTTTCTTT
TRBV12-3/TRBV12-4,few,TRBJ1-5,NA,CASGGRQYSNQPQHF,TGTGCCAGCGGCGGAAGACAGTATAGCAATCAGCCCCAGCATTTT
TRBV9,many,TRBJ2-2,NA,CASSVALNTGELFF,TGTGCCAGCAGCGTAGCATTGAACACCGGGGAGCTGTTTTTT
TRBV7-3,few,TRBJ2-6,NA,CASRLDLSGANVLTF,TGTGCCAGCAGGCTCGATCTCTCTGGGGCCAACGTCCTGACTTTC
TRBV12-3/TRBV12-4,NA,TRBJ2-3,NA,CASSPLRWGSTDTQYF,TGTGCCAGCAGTCCCCTAAGGTGGGGAAGCACAGATACGCAGTATTTT
TRBV5-1,few,TRBJ2-3,NA,CASSSRQDSTDTQYF,TGCGCCAGCAGCTCTCGACAGGATAGCACAGATACGCAGTATTTT
TRBV7-2,NA,TRBJ2-2,NA,CASSIPGISNTGELFF,TGTGCCAGCAGCATCCCGGGGATCTCGAACACCGGGGAGCTGTTTTTT
TRBV20-1,few,TRBJ2-1,NA,CSAREVQRRSSYNEQFF,TGCAGTGCTAGAGAGGTTCAGCGGCGGAGCTCCTACAATGAGCAGTTCTTC
TRBV7-6,few,TRBJ2-1,TRBD2,CASSPETSGGGYNEQFF,TGTGCCAGCAGCCCTGAGACTAGCGGGGGGGGCTACAATGAGCAGTTCTTC
TRBV5-1,NA,TRBJ2-7,TRBD1,CASSQAPTGIYEQYF,TGCGCCAGCAGCCAAGCCCCGACAGGGATCTACGAGCAGTACTTC
TRBV11-2,NA,TRBJ2-2,NA,CASSLGPGTNTGELFF,TGTGCCAGCAGCTTAGGACCAGGGACGAACACCGGGGAGCTGTTTTTT
TRBV12-3/TRBV12-4,NA,TRBJ1-3,NA,CASSLSDTYSGNTIYF,TGTGCCAGCAGTTTAAGTGACACCTACTCTGGAAACACCATATATTTT